This passage covers 3 T cell receptor beta chains from one sample sequenced in a study of T cell responses to AZD1222 COVID-19 vaccine. The assay was immunoSEQ multiplex PCR, and TCRdb's table has in-frame clones only and misses some. The sample contains 130,000 or so clones, 90% of which appear only once. The specimen was peripheral blood, collected on day 0 of AZD1222 vaccination. Receptors originate from an adult in good health.

The chain carries TRBV28 and TRBJ2-2; D unclear. Germline V gene data show CDR1 as MDHEN and CDR2 as SYDVKM. Trimming stripped 3 bases from V and 4 bases from J, with 12 bases between. CDR3 length equals 15 residues. The CDR3 DNA is TGTGCCAGCAGTTTTAGAGGCCGACGCACCGGGGAGCTGTTTTTT. Protein sequence: CASSFRGRRTGELFF.

The chain is built from TRBV7-2 and TRBJ1-2; the D gene is possibly TRBD1 (5 bases). The CDR3 consists of 14 residues. V dropped 1 base and J dropped 4 bases, with 10 bases sitting between them. Germline-derived CDR1 and CDR2 are SGHTA and FQGNSA. The CDR3 DNA is TGTGCCAGCAGCTTAGGCGGGGCGCGCTATGGCTACACCTTC. It translates to CASSLGGARYGYTF.

The V gene is TRBV19, the J gene TRBJ2-4; D is perhaps TRBD1 or TRBD2 (5 bases each). CDR3 length: 16 residues. Germline CDR1 reads LNHDA; CDR2 reads SQIVND (reference sequence). Trimming pared 5 bases from V and 4 bases from J, leaving 18 bases between. The CDR3 nucleotides read TGTGCCAGTAGTCCCACGCCCGGGACCCTAAAAAACATTCAGTACTTC. Translated: CASSPTPGTLKNIQYF.